This entry describes one T cell receptor beta chain. These data originate in a study of cytomegalovirus exposure and HLA in healthy donors. 13 Jbeta primers and 60 Vbeta primers were used for the PCR. Clones were read by immunoSEQ multiplex PCR, and TCRdb kept only the in-frame ones, dropping some. This sample's table has more than 60,000 clones. Losses at the gene ends were 5 bases for V and 7 bases for J; bases not matched to a gene: 1. Germline V gene lookup returns CDR1 DFQATT and CDR2 SNEGSKA (reference sequence). The CDR3 is made up of 11 amino acids. The rearrangement uses TRBV20-1 and TRBJ2-1; 8 nucleotides match TRBD1. What was sequenced was PBMCs. The source of this sequence is a boy younger than 18 in good health and CMV-seronegative. The CDR3 here is CSADRGNEQFF. The CDR3 nucleotides are TGCAGTGCTGACAGGGGAAATGAGCAGTTCTTC.